This record looks at one T cell receptor (beta chain) sequence and its context. Antigen: not known. A much larger clone is a single base away; this may be a read error. Diagnostic assessment was based on clinical symptoms, serum thyroxine and TRAb, thyroid ultrasound and orbital computed tomography. This sample holds PBMCs from 10 ml fresh peripheral blood. The source of the sample is a study of T cells in Graves' hyperthyroidism and ophthalmopathy. Study at large: At initial diagnosis, before any treatment had begun, peripheral blood was obtained. Study-level points and caveats: In blood, most of the thyroid clonotypes expanded above 0.001 were also present.

The CDR3 has 13 amino acids. Trimming took off 5 bases at V and 4 bases at J, with 10 bases between the two ends. RNA transcripts gave rise to amplified TCR beta CDR3 regions. The TCR CDR3 was amplified in a first-round RT-PCR using the HTBI primer set. TCRdb reanalysed the multiplex PCR reads using MiXCR and keeps one entry per CDR3 protein. Of 350,000 to 400,000 distinct CDR3 sequences listed, around 13% are singletons. The source material was blood. The J gene is TRBJ2-3, the V gene TRBV12-3 or TRBV12-4, with D hard to call. The origin of this receptor is a woman aged 55-69 years with Graves' hyperthyroidism. The CDR3 sequence is CASSLSWADTQYF. In nucleotides, the CDR3 is TGTGCCAGCAGTCTCAGTTGGGCAGATACGCAGTATTTT.